This TCR beta chain was sequenced in a study of T-cell reconstitution after alpha-beta-depleted transplantation in children. General observations from the study: Recipient T cells and thymic progenitors that survived gave rise to the high TCRbeta diversity observed at day 60 in some patients. Roughly two months post-transplant, alpha-beta T cells reportedly originated from several hundred graft clones that had expanded. T-cell numbers and diversity, one year after transplant, stemmed largely from T cells that were newly produced.

Concerning this clonotype itself: Its antigen is currently unknown.

The library targeted TCRbeta and was prepared with unique molecular identifiers. TCRdb re-called the PCR reads through MiXCR, storing one row per CDR3 protein. The sample includes over 90,000 distinct CDR3 sequences, 7.5% to 9% of them seen just once. The germline CDR1 and CDR2 sequences are SGHAT and FQNNGV. The V segment lost 5 bases and the J segment 8 bases; nucleotides outside the gene matches: 11. The CDR3 spans 15 residues. The sequencing used PBMCs, collected before TCRalphabeta/CD19-depleted stem cell transplant. This receptor was obtained from a boy between 2 and 10 years old with acute lymphoblastic leukemia, due to receive a stem cell transplant. This chain links TRBV11-2 with TRBJ2-1; 8 bases match TRBD1. The CDR3 region is CASSATGAYGHEQFF. The DNA of the CDR3 is TGTGCCAGCAGCGCGACAGGGGCGTACGGTCATGAGCAGTTCTTC.